The 17 T cell receptor beta chains listed next were all sequenced from one sample in a study of cytomegalovirus exposure and HLA in healthy donors. Measured with immunoSEQ multiplex PCR; TCRdb has only the in-frame clones, and not every one. The sample yields about 120,000 clones, around nine tenths seen once. Sequenced: PBMCs. The receptors stem from a woman aged 18 to 35 in good health and CMV-seronegative.

The rearrangement uses TRBV6-1 and TRBJ1-2; D is uncertain. Germline CDR1 reads MNHNS; CDR2 reads SASEGT. V lost 0 bases to trimming and J lost 4 bases, with 9 bases between them. The CDR3 is 14 amino acids. CDR3 region: CASSEAPGVYGYTF. Here the CDR3 DNA reads TGTGCCAGCAGTGAAGCCCCCGGGGTCTATGGCTACACCTTC.

This clone was counted only a few times. The chain is built from TRBV30 and TRBJ2-5; 7 nucleotides match TRBD1. CDR1 is GTSNPN and CDR2 is SVGIG in the germline V gene (reference sequence). V dropped 3 bases and J dropped 5; count of bases not matched to a gene: 18. This CDR3 region has 17 residues. CDR3 in DNA: TGTGCCTGGAGCCACGAGCTAGACAGGGCGGGCCGGGAGACCCAGTACTTC. It yields the protein CAWSHELDRAGRETQYF.

The sample holds one count of this clone. The chain couples TRBV11-3 to TRBJ2-3, with 8 bases aligning to TRBD1. This CDR3 is built from 18 residues. From germline, CDR1 is SGHNT and CDR2 YENEEA. After removal of 1 base from V and 2 bases from J, the junction contained 11 bases not matched to a gene. The CDR3 protein is CASSLVGTGVRTTDTQYF. CDR3 coding DNA: TGTGCCAGCAGCTTAGTGGGGACAGGTGTCCGCACCACAGATACGCAGTATTTT.

The chain links TRBV9 to TRBJ2-1, with unresolved D. Germline V gene lookup returns CDR1 SGDLS and CDR2 YYNGEE. V lost 1 base, J lost 2 bases, and 10 bases lay in between. The CDR3 covers 15 residues. The CDR3 is CASSVNTDTYNEQFF. The CDR3, as DNA: TGTGCCAGCAGCGTAAATACTGATACCTACAATGAGCAGTTCTTC.

This clone came up a few times. The V call is TRBV9, the J call TRBJ2-1, with D maybe TRBD2 (5 bases). V gave up 0 bases and J gave up 3 bases, with 13 bases separating them. The germline V gene has CDR1 SGDLS and CDR2 YYNGEE. The CDR3 spans 16 residues. The CDR3 loop reads CASSVEDRSGYNEQFF. The CDR3 nucleotides are TGTGCCAGCAGCGTAGAGGATAGGAGCGGCTACAATGAGCAGTTCTTC.

The chain employs TRBV6-1 and TRBJ2-7; 8 bases fit TRBD1. V lost 11 bases and J lost 0; bases outside the gene matches: 3. The length of the CDR3 is 12 residues. From germline, CDR1 is MNHNS and CDR2 SASEGT. The CDR3 nucleotides are TGTGCCGCCGGGACAGGCTCCTACGAGCAGTACTTC. Residues: CAAGTGSYEQYF.

The genes are TRBV18 and TRBJ1-5; tentatively, D is TRBD1 (5 bases). The CDR3 has 15 residues. Germline loops: CDR1 KGHSH, CDR2 LQKENI. Trimming took 4 bases from V and 3 from J, leaving 13 bases between them. The CDR3 is CASSQGVGNNQPQHF. The CDR3 nucleotides read TGTGCCAGCTCACAAGGGGTAGGGAACAATCAGCCCCAGCATTTT.

V and J are TRBV2 and TRBJ2-1; TRBD2 matches at 12 bases. Trimming cost V 1 base and J 3 bases; bases outside gene matches: 7. This CDR3 region has 18 residues. Germline V CDR1 and CDR2: SNHLY, FYNNEI. Written as DNA, the CDR3 is TGTGCCAGCAGTGAAGGCCTAGCGGGGGGGCCGGGCTACAATGAGCAGTTCTTC. It translates to CASSEGLAGGPGYNEQFF.

V usage is TRBV6-4 and J usage is TRBJ2-2, with D uncertain. The CDR3 loop spans 14 amino acids. The V gene's germline CDR1 is MRHNA and CDR2 SNTAGT. The V end was cut by 4 bases, the J end by 4 bases, with 10 bases between. In DNA form, the CDR3 reads TGTGCCAGCAGTGTGCAGGTTGGCACCGGGGAGCTGTTTTTT. This sequence encodes CASSVQVGTGELFF.

The V gene is TRBV5-6, the J gene TRBJ1-3; D is uncertain. Trimming removed 4 bases at V and 0 bases at J, with 14 bases between. Per the germline V gene, CDR1 is SGHDT and CDR2 is YYEEEE. The CDR3 covers 16 residues. As DNA, the CDR3 is TGTGCCAGCAGCGGGAGCGTAAGCTTCTCTGGAAACACCATATATTTT. Translation: CASSGSVSFSGNTIYF.

The genes are TRBV30 and TRBJ1-5; TRBD1 matches at 9 bases. There are 15 residues in the CDR3. Germline assignment: CDR1 GTSNPN and CDR2 SVGIG (reference sequence). V gave up 3 bases and J gave up 6 bases; unmatched junction bases: 9. CDR3 loop: CAWSQGQGYGQPQHF. The CDR3 coding sequence is TGTGCCTGGAGCCAGGGACAGGGATATGGTCAGCCCCAGCATTTT.

This chain uses TRBV19 with TRBJ1-2; D remains unclear. CDR3 length: 14 residues. Trimming took 0 bases from V and 2 from J, leaving 7 bases between them. CDR1 is LNHDA and CDR2 is SQIVND in the germline V gene (reference sequence). The CDR3 coding sequence is TGTGCCAGTAGTATAGATGGGCAGAACTATGGCTACACCTTC. This encodes CASSIDGQNYGYTF. Supplemented by reference TRBV19 and TRBJ1-2, the full variable domain reads DGGITQSPKYLFRKEGQNVTLSCEQNLNHDAMYWYRQDPGQGLRLIYYSQIVNDFQKGDIAEGYSVSREKKESFPLTVTSAQKNPTAFYLCASSIDGQNYGYTFGSGTRLTVV.

V is TRBV11-2 and J is TRBJ1-2, with D possibly TRBD1 on 5 matching bases. This CDR3 contains 13 residues. The V gene lost 6 bases and the J gene lost 8 bases, with 16 bases spanning the gap. Looked up from germline, CDR1 is SGHAT and CDR2 is FQNNGV. CDR3 DNA: TGTGCCAGCAGTATCGAAACAGGACGCGGCTACACCTTC. Encoded protein: CASSIETGRGYTF.

The gene calls are TRBV27 and TRBJ1-5; 7 bases line up with TRBD1. The trim removed 6 bases at V and 0 bases at J, leaving 5 bases unmatched. This CDR3 is built from 15 residues. The germline V gene has CDR1 MNHEY and CDR2 SMNVEV (reference sequence). In DNA, the CDR3 is TGTGCCAGCAGATACAGACAGGGTAGCAATCAGCCCCAGCATTTT. Residues: CASRYRQGSNQPQHF.

The CDR3 sequence: CASSTDRRTYEQYF. The CDR3 coding sequence is TGTGCCAGCAGTACGGACAGGCGGACCTACGAGCAGTACTTC. This rearrangement joins TRBV6-1 to TRBJ2-7; TRBD1 agrees at 7 bases. Germline CDR1 and CDR2: MNHNS and SASEGT. Trimming at V came to 5 bases and at J to 2 bases, leaving 6 bases not matched to a gene. The CDR3 has 14 residues.

The rearrangement joins TRBV28 to TRBJ1-5; D uncertain. Germline V gene sequence: CDR1 MDHEN, CDR2 SYDVKM. There are 13 residues in the CDR3. V was shortened by 1 base and J by 6 bases, with 7 bases between the two germline ends. CDR3 in DNA: TGTGCCAGCAGTTTATTATCCCCTCAGCCCCAGCATTTT. It codes for CASSLLSPQPQHF.

This chain uses TRBV28 with TRBJ2-7; tentative D call: TRBD2 (5 bases). Trimming took 3 bases from V and 3 from J, leaving 9 bases between them. Germline V gene lookup returns CDR1 MDHEN and CDR2 SYDVKM. The CDR3 is 13 residues long. This CDR3 reads CASSFGGRYEQYF. As DNA, the CDR3 is TGTGCCAGCAGTTTTGGAGGACGCTACGAGCAGTACTTC.